A selection of T cell receptor beta chains follows, all from one sample in a study of CD8+ T cells in alopecia areata. Generated by immunoSEQ multiplex PCR, the TCRdb table keeps only in-frame clones and is missing some. This table holds roughly 100,000 clones, more than 75% found once. Sequencing was performed on CD8+ T cells sorted from blood, taken at roughly week 30, from a patient treated with tofacitinib. The origin of the receptors is a human donor with alopecia areata. Both conserved end residues are part of each CDR3. A D gene is named only where the DNA matches it firmly. Clone size is not always given. Where it is, it says once, few, many or a class for expanded clones.

J gene: TRBJ2-7; V gene: TRBV5-1; clone size: NA; D gene: NA; CDR3 DNA: TGCGCCAGCAGCTCCTACGAGCAGTACTTC; CDR3 protein: CASSSYEQYF
J gene: TRBJ2-2; V gene: TRBV25-1; clone size: NA; D gene: TRBD2; CDR3 DNA: TGTGCCAGCAGTGGGACTAGCGACACCGGGGAGCTGTTTTTT; CDR3 protein: CASSGTSDTGELFF
J gene: TRBJ2-3; V gene: TRBV11-2; clone size: NA; D gene: TRBD2; CDR3 DNA: TGTGCCAGCAACCTTTGGCGGGGGATCACAGATACGCAGTATTTT; CDR3 protein: CASNLWRGITDTQYF
J gene: TRBJ2-3; V gene: TRBV4-1; clone size: NA; D gene: TRBD1; CDR3 DNA: TGCGCCAGCAGCCAAGAACAGGGGACAGATACGCAGTATTTT; CDR3 protein: CASSQEQGTDTQYF
J gene: TRBJ2-1; V gene: TRBV14; clone size: few; D gene: TRBD2; CDR3 DNA: TGTGCCAGCAGCCAAGGGCGGGAGGGCCGAAATAATGAGCAGTTCTTC; CDR3 protein: CASSQGREGRNNEQFF
J gene: TRBJ2-7; V gene: TRBV5-4; clone size: NA; D gene: TRBD2; CDR3 DNA: TGTGCCAGCAGCTTCGTCGGGGGGACCCACGAGCAGTACTTC; CDR3 protein: CASSFVGGTHEQYF
J gene: TRBJ2-1; V gene: TRBV2; clone size: NA; D gene: NA; CDR3 DNA: TGTGCCAGCAGGTTAACGACCGAGGGGGGGCCAACTTACAATGAGCAGTTCTTC; CDR3 protein: CASRLTTEGGPTYNEQFF
J gene: TRBJ2-3; V gene: TRBV9; clone size: NA; D gene: NA; CDR3 DNA: TGTGCCAGCAGCCCCTCTCTTGTGGATACGCAGTATTTT; CDR3 protein: CASSPSLVDTQYF
J gene: TRBJ2-7; V gene: TRBV29-1; clone size: few; D gene: TRBD1; CDR3 DNA: TGCAGCGTTGAAGATGACAGGGACTACGAGCAGTACTTC; CDR3 protein: CSVEDDRDYEQYF
J gene: TRBJ1-1; V gene: TRBV29-1; clone size: NA; D gene: TRBD1; CDR3 DNA: TGCAGCGTTGAAGATGGGTCCAGGGGGGGGATGAACACTGAAGCTTTCTTT; CDR3 protein: CSVEDGSRGGMNTEAFF
J gene: TRBJ2-2; V gene: TRBV7-9; clone size: NA; D gene: TRBD1; CDR3 DNA: TGTGCCAGCAGTTCAACCGGGACAGGGGCGATTGGATTGGGCGGGAAGCTGTTTTTT; CDR3 protein: CASSSTGTGAIGLGGKLFF
J gene: TRBJ1-1; V gene: TRBV11-1; clone size: NA; D gene: NA; CDR3 DNA: TGTGCCAGCAGCCTCGACAGGAACACTGAAGCTTTCTTT; CDR3 protein: CASSLDRNTEAFF
J gene: TRBJ2-7; V gene: TRBV27; clone size: NA; D gene: NA; CDR3 DNA: TGTGCCAGCAGTTTATCGGGAGCGGCCTCCTACGAGCAGTACTTC; CDR3 protein: CASSLSGAASYEQYF
J gene: TRBJ2-2; V gene: TRBV5-1; clone size: NA; D gene: NA; CDR3 DNA: TGCGCCAGCAGCTTGGCGTCCGGGGAGCTGTTTTTT; CDR3 protein: CASSLASGELFF
J gene: TRBJ2-4; V gene: TRBV27; clone size: NA; D gene: NA; CDR3 DNA: TGTGCCAGCAGTTTAGGGGAGGCCAAAAACATTCAGTACTTC; CDR3 protein: CASSLGEAKNIQYF
J gene: TRBJ2-2; V gene: TRBV6-5; clone size: NA; D gene: NA; CDR3 DNA: TGTGCCAGCAGTTACTCGAGCTACACCGGGGAGCTGTTTTTT; CDR3 protein: CASSYSSYTGELFF
J gene: TRBJ2-7; V gene: TRBV30; clone size: NA; D gene: TRBD1; CDR3 DNA: TGTGCCTGGAGTTTCGGACAGGGCTGGGGCGAGCAGTACTTC; CDR3 protein: CAWSFGQGWGEQYF
J gene: TRBJ2-1; V gene: TRBV7-8; clone size: few; D gene: NA; CDR3 DNA: TGTGCCAGCAGCCCCAGGGGGACCGGGGGGGATGAGCAGTTCTTC; CDR3 protein: CASSPRGTGGDEQFF
J gene: TRBJ2-2; V gene: TRBV6-1; clone size: NA; D gene: TRBD1; CDR3 DNA: TGTGCCAGCAGTGAACATGGGACAGATTTCACCGGGGAGCTGTTTTTT; CDR3 protein: CASSEHGTDFTGELFF
J gene: TRBJ1-2; V gene: TRBV5-1; clone size: NA; D gene: TRBD1; CDR3 DNA: TGCGCCAGCAGCTTGTCCCGGGACAGGGGTGAAGGCTACACCTTC; CDR3 protein: CASSLSRDRGEGYTF
J gene: TRBJ2-1; V gene: TRBV5-4; clone size: NA; D gene: NA; CDR3 DNA: TGTGCCAGCAGCTTGAACATCTACAATGAGCAGTTCTTC; CDR3 protein: CASSLNIYNEQFF
J gene: TRBJ2-3; V gene: TRBV27; clone size: NA; D gene: TRBD1; CDR3 DNA: TGTGCCAGCAGGGACAGGGGAAGCACAGATACGCAGTATTTT; CDR3 protein: CASRDRGSTDTQYF